These T cell receptor beta chains were read from a single sample in a study of blood T cell repertoires in COVID-19. Method: immunoSEQ multiplex PCR; TCRdb's copy keeps in-frame clones and lacks some. The repertoire holds about 90,000 clones, with 75% to 85% as singletons. Sequencing was performed on peripheral blood. The receptor source for this set is a woman in her 70s with acute or convalescent COVID-19. The CDR3 runs from the conserved cysteine through the conserved F or W. D genes are given only for firm matches. Expanded clones are given a class, and other clones once, few, many or no size at all.

TRBD1 | NA | TRBJ2-2 | TRBV19 | TGTGCCAGTAGTCAAAACAGGGGGCGGACCGGGGAGCTGTTTTTT | CASSQNRGRTGELFF
NA | NA | TRBJ2-3 | TRBV30 | TGTGCCTGGAGTGTACGGCGGGGGCGGGGGAGCTCCACAGATACGCAGTATTTT | CAWSVRRGRGSSTDTQYF
NA | NA | TRBJ1-3 | TRBV11-2 | TGTGCCAGCAGCTTTGGTACAGGGCCGACATATTTT | CASSFGTGPTYF
NA | NA | TRBJ2-7 | TRBV3-1/TRBV3-2 | TGTGCCAGCAGCCAAGTAGACGGGGGCGAGCAGTACTTC | CASSQVDGGEQYF
NA | once | TRBJ1-2 | TRBV9 | TGTGCCAGCAGCGTATTTGACAGGAGTGGGGGTTATGGCTACACCTTC | CASSVFDRSGGYGYTF
NA | NA | TRBJ1-3 | TRBV27 | TGTGCCAGCAGTTTAGGACAGGGAAACACCATATATTTT | CASSLGQGNTIYF
NA | NA | TRBJ2-2 | TRBV3-1/TRBV3-2 | TGTGCCAGCAGCCATCGGAGGGGTACCCCGACCGGAGACACCGGGGAGCTGTTTTTT | CASSHRRGTPTGDTGELFF
NA | NA | TRBJ1-4 | TRBV7-9 | TGTGCCAGCAGCTTTTCCCCAGGGGTTCCGGGGGGTGAAAAACTGTTTTTT | CASSFSPGVPGGEKLFF
NA | NA | TRBJ1-6 | TRBV11-2 | TGTGCCAGCAGCTTAGAAACTAGGGCCTATTCACCCCTCCACTTT | CASSLETRAYSPLHF
TRBD1 | NA | TRBJ1-2 | TRBV23-1 | TGCGCCAGCAGTCATAAAAGGGACAGACGTACACGTAGGGGTGGCGGCTACACCTTC | CASSHKRDRRTRRGGGYTF
NA | few | TRBJ1-1 | TRBV10-3 | TGTGCCATCAGTGAGAGGACACATGAAGCTTTCTTT | CAISERTHEAFF
NA | NA | TRBJ2-7 | TRBV10-3 | TGTGCCATCAGTGCAGGAGGCGAGCAGTACTTC | CAISAGGEQYF
TRBD2 | NA | TRBJ2-2 | TRBV29-1 | TGCAGCGTGGATAGCGGGAGGGCGAACACCGGGGAGCTGTTTTTT | CSVDSGRANTGELFF
TRBD1 | NA | TRBJ2-5 | TRBV7-9 | TGTGCCAGCAGCTTCGGACAGGGGCAAGAGACCCAGTACTTC | CASSFGQGQETQYF
TRBD1 | NA | TRBJ2-5 | TRBV10-3 | TGTGCCATCAGAAAGGACAGGGGAGGAGAGACCCAGTACTTC | CAIRKDRGGETQYF